One sample yielded the 32 T cell receptor beta chains listed below, sequenced in a study of shared clonotypes between healthy human individuals. The repertoire was sequenced with immunoSEQ multiplex PCR; TCRdb's copy has only in-frame clones and lacks some. The sample contains about 480,000 clones, 60% to 80% of which appear only once. Sequencing was performed on PBMCs. Receptor source: a middle-aged woman in good health. Some clones in this sample may be carry-over from other donors' samples.

V usage is TRBV27 and J usage is TRBJ2-5; D may correspond to TRBD1 or TRBD2 (5 bases each). Germline V gives CDR1 MNHEY, CDR2 SMNVEV (reference sequence). Trimming pared 6 bases from V and 2 bases from J, leaving 7 bases between. This CDR3 is built from 12 residues. In DNA, the CDR3 is TGTGCCAGCAGGGGGGTTCAAGAGACCCAGTACTTC. Residues: CASRGVQETQYF.

J is TRBJ1-2 and V is TRBV2, with 11 bases matching TRBD1. Germline lookup yields CDR1 SNHLY and CDR2 FYNNEI. CDR3 size: 15 residues. V lost 8 bases, J lost 5 bases, and 10 bases stayed unmatched. The CDR3 here is CASLLPGQGVYGYTF. CDR3 sequence (DNA): TGTGCCAGCCTCCTCCCGGGACAGGGGGTGTATGGCTACACCTTC.

V and J are TRBV7-6 and TRBJ2-7, with D possibly TRBD2 on 5 matching bases. The CDR3 covers 13 residues. V shed 10 bases and J shed 0 bases, with 13 bases lying between them. The germline V gene encodes CDR1 SGHVS and CDR2 FNYEAQ. As DNA, the CDR3 is TGTGCCACGGTACTGGGGAGCTCCTACGAGCAGTACTTC. Translating it yields CATVLGSSYEQYF.

Here the CDR3 DNA reads TGTGCCAGCAGGCTTAACCTAGCGGGATCCTACGAGCAGTACTTC. It is translated as CASRLNLAGSYEQYF. The chain couples TRBV11-2 to TRBJ2-7, with 9 nucleotides matching TRBD2. V lost 6 bases, J lost 1 base, and 7 bases stayed unmatched. The CDR3 runs to 15 residues. The germline gives CDR1 SGHAT, CDR2 FQNNGV.

J is TRBJ1-5 and V is TRBV19, with D unresolved. The V end was cut by 7 bases, the J end by 1 base, with 17 bases between. The CDR3 totals 16 residues. Germline-derived CDR1 and CDR2 are LNHDA and SQIVND (reference sequence). The CDR3 spells CASTPPGVASNQPQHF. The CDR3, as DNA: TGTGCCAGTACCCCCCCCGGGGTTGCGAGCAATCAGCCCCAGCATTTT.

This clone was seen once. The chain combines TRBV1 with TRBJ2-2; TRBD2, the table's D call, lacks a check against the DNA. TRBV1 is recorded as a pseudogene. This CDR3 has 15 residues. The CDR3 region has the DNA TGCACCAGCAGCCAAGGCGGAGTTACCACCGGGGAGCTGTTTTTT. It codes for CTSSQGGVTTGELFF.

The chain carries TRBV11-3 and TRBJ2-7; D gene uncertain. Per germline, CDR1 SGHNT and CDR2 YENEEA. With 0 bases removed from V and 2 bases from J, the gap between germline ends came to 8 bases. This CDR3 has 14 residues. The DNA of the CDR3 is TGTGCCAGCAGCTTAGAAGCAGGAGCCTACGAGCAGTACTTC. Encoded protein: CASSLEAGAYEQYF.

The CDR3 nucleotides are TGTGCCAGCAGTGAAGCGCTAGCGGAGTACTACGAGCAGTACTTC. It translates to CASSEALAEYYEQYF. The genes are TRBV6-1 and TRBJ2-7; 7 bases agree with TRBD2. Per the germline V gene, CDR1 is MNHNS and CDR2 is SASEGT. After removal of 0 bases from V and 3 bases from J, the junction contained 5 bases not matched to a gene. The CDR3 runs to 15 residues.

The rearrangement joins TRBV9 to TRBJ1-2; D unresolved. V shed 3 bases and J shed 5 bases, with 11 bases lying between them. The CDR3 has 13 residues. The germline CDR1 and CDR2 sequences are SGDLS and YYNGEE. Written as DNA, the CDR3 is TGTGCCAGCAGCGCCACAGCGGGTTATGGCTACACCTTC. Its translation: CASSATAGYGYTF.

The chain recombines TRBV20-1 with TRBJ2-7; unclear D gene. Trimming left V 5 bases short and J 4 bases short, with 6 bases between. The CDR3 is made up of 10 amino acids. The germline CDR1 and CDR2 sequences are DFQATT and SNEGSKA (reference sequence). The CDR3 DNA is TGCAGTGCTGGGCGGTACGAGCAGTACTTC. This codes for CSAGRYEQYF.

The V call is TRBV5-1, the J call TRBJ1-4, with 7 bases lining up with TRBD1. CDR1 is SGHRS, CDR2 YFSETQ, per germline. This CDR3 comprises 13 residues. The ends lost 4 bases at V and 6 bases at J; junction bases unmatched: 3. The DNA of the CDR3 is TGCGCCAGCAGCGGCAGGGGGGATGAAAAACTGTTTTTT. This gives the protein CASSGRGDEKLFF.

The chain combines TRBV27 with TRBJ2-7; TRBD2 matches 11 bases. CDR1 is MNHEY and CDR2 is SMNVEV in the germline V gene (reference sequence). Germline trimming cut 10 bases from V and 4 bases from J; bases unmatched to any gene: 15. The CDR3 contains 16 residues. DNA of the CDR3: TGTGCCAACCCGACTAGCGGGGATAGGGTGAAATACGAGCAGTACTTC. This encodes CANPTSGDRVKYEQYF.

CDR3 sequence: CASSDASNYGYTF. CDR3 sequence (DNA): TGTGCCAGCAGTGATGCCTCTAACTATGGCTACACCTTC. V and J are TRBV2 and TRBJ1-2; D gene unclear. The germline V gene encodes CDR1 SNHLY and CDR2 FYNNEI. The CDR3 contains 13 residues. V shed 3 bases and J shed 0 bases, with 5 bases lying between them.

The V and J genes are TRBV7-6 and TRBJ2-3; D gene unclear. Germline V lookup: CDR1 SGHVS, CDR2 FNYEAQ. This CDR3 has 14 residues. Trimming shortened V by 0 bases and J by 4 bases, and 8 bases separated the two germline ends. The CDR3 bases are TGTGCCAGCAGCTTAGCATTAGAGGCAGATACGCAGTATTTT. Translated, it gives CASSLALEADTQYF.

The chain joins TRBV10-3 to TRBJ1-5; possibly TRBD1 for D (5 bases). The CDR3 is 13 amino acids. Germline V gene sequence: CDR1 ENHRY, CDR2 SYGVKD. The V gene lost 4 bases and the J gene lost 4 bases, with 8 bases spanning the gap. Written as DNA, the CDR3 is TGTGCCATCAGTGGGGGGGTGAATCAGCCCCAGCATTTT. It yields the protein CAISGGVNQPQHF.

This chain links TRBV18 with TRBJ2-3; D is possibly TRBD2 (6 bases). Trimming pared 2 bases from V and 2 bases from J, leaving 17 bases between. This CDR3 is 17 amino acids long. CDR1 is KGHSH, CDR2 LQKENI, per germline. CDR3 nucleotides: TGTGCCAGCTCACCAACACGAGCGGGCACTAACACAGATACGCAGTATTTT. This codes for CASSPTRAGTNTDTQYF.

V and J are TRBV11-2 and TRBJ2-2; D is ambiguous. Germline V gives CDR1 SGHAT, CDR2 FQNNGV. V gave up 4 bases and J gave up 5 bases, with 8 bases separating them. The CDR3 runs to 13 residues. The CDR3 DNA follows: TGTGCCAGCAGCTCCTACGGGACCGGGGAGCTGTTTTTT. Residues: CASSSYGTGELFF.

This sequence joins TRBV2 and TRBJ1-2, with 7 bases identical to TRBD1. Germline-derived CDR1 and CDR2 are SNHLY and FYNNEI. There are 15 residues in the CDR3. The ends lost 3 bases at V and 2 bases at J; junction bases unmatched: 6. The CDR3 here is CASSDPARGNYGYTF. The CDR3 DNA is TGTGCCAGCAGTGATCCAGCCAGGGGGAACTATGGCTACACCTTC.

V gene TRBV28 combines with J gene TRBJ1-2, with 7 nucleotides matching TRBD1. The CDR3 has 16 amino acids. V trimming: 4 bases; J trimming: 7 bases; junction bases outside the gene matches: 15. Germline assignment: CDR1 MDHEN and CDR2 SYDVKM. CDR3 DNA: TGTGCCAGCAGTTCACCCATGACAGGGTTGTATGCTGGCTACACCTTC. Protein: CASSSPMTGLYAGYTF.

The rearrangement uses TRBV30 and TRBJ2-5, with 7 bases fitting TRBD2. V trimming: 5 bases; J trimming: 4 bases; junction bases outside the gene matches: 10. Germline CDR1 GTSNPN, CDR2 SVGIG (reference sequence). The CDR3 is 14 amino acids. The DNA of the CDR3 is TGTGCCTGGTCACCGGGAGGAGAGGGAGAGACCCAGTACTTC. Its translation: CAWSPGGEGETQYF.

This clone was seen a few times. V gene TRBV30 combines with J gene TRBJ2-5; D gene ambiguous. Trimming left V 2 bases short and J 0 bases short, with 10 bases between. This CDR3 region has 14 residues. Germline V gene sequence: CDR1 GTSNPN, CDR2 SVGIG (reference sequence). CDR3 protein: CAWSLGPYQETQYF. The DNA for the CDR3 is TGTGCCTGGAGTTTAGGACCGTACCAAGAGACCCAGTACTTC.

The chain links TRBV2 to TRBJ2-3; TRBD2 aligns across 13 bases. V was clipped by 6 bases and J by 7 bases; unmatched bases: 13. The V gene's germline CDR1 is SNHLY and CDR2 FYNNEI. The length of the CDR3 is 17 residues. In DNA form, the CDR3 reads TGTGCCAGCAGGGAAACCGGACTAGCGGGAGTTATGAATACGCAGTATTTT. Translating gives CASRETGLAGVMNTQYF.

In DNA form, the CDR3 reads TGTGCCAGCAGCGTACGGGACTATTACAATGAGCAGTTCTTC. It specifies CASSVRDYYNEQFF. The chain combines TRBV9 with TRBJ2-1, with 7 bases aligning to TRBD2. The length of the CDR3 is 14 residues. Germline V gene data show CDR1 as SGDLS and CDR2 as YYNGEE. V gave up 1 base and J gave up 4 bases; unmatched junction bases: 2. Variable domain in full (rest from reference TRBV9 and TRBJ2-1): DSGVTQTPKHLITATGQRVTLRCSPRSGDLSVYWYQQSLDQGLQFLIQYYNGEERAKGNILERFSAQQFPDLHSELNLSSLELGDSALYFCASSVRDYYNEQFFGPGTRLTVL.

The chain couples TRBV28 to TRBJ1-2; D is possibly TRBD1 (5 bases). Trimming removed 3 bases from V and 4 bases from J, with 15 bases in between. CDR1 and CDR2 (germline): MDHEN, SYDVKM. The CDR3 is 15 amino acids. The CDR3 here is CASSFPGAGFYGYTF. The CDR3 DNA follows: TGTGCCAGCAGTTTCCCCGGGGCAGGGTTCTATGGCTACACCTTC.

J is TRBJ2-5 and V is TRBV5-4, with 7 bases lining up with TRBD2. The CDR3 contains 13 residues. Germline lookup yields CDR1 SGHNT and CDR2 YYREEE (reference sequence). The V and J ends lost 6 bases and 2 bases, in that order; junction bases with no gene match: 4. The CDR3 protein is CASTPGGQETQYF. The CDR3 nucleotides read TGTGCCAGCACCCCGGGGGGTCAAGAGACCCAGTACTTC.

The chain uses TRBV12-5 and TRBJ2-7; D call uncertain. This CDR3 is built from 13 residues. From germline, CDR1 is LGHNT and CDR2 FRNRAP. V gave up 7 bases and J gave up 6 bases, with 16 bases separating them. CDR3: CASAHPRWGEQYF. As DNA, the CDR3 is TGTGCTAGTGCCCACCCCCGCTGGGGCGAGCAGTACTTC.

The chain joins TRBV7-2 to TRBJ2-7, with 9 bases fitting TRBD2. The CDR3 is 16 amino acids. After removal of 5 bases from V and 3 bases from J, the junction contained 11 bases not matched to a gene. Germline V lookup: CDR1 SGHTA, CDR2 FQGNSA. CDR3 nucleotide sequence: TGTGCCAGCAGCCCTCTAGCGGGAACTAAGGTCTACGAGCAGTACTTC. Translated: CASSPLAGTKVYEQYF.

This clone appeared a single time. This chain links TRBV5-4 with TRBJ2-3; 12 positions match TRBD2. V lost 3 bases to trimming and J lost 6 bases; unmatched junction nucleotides: 5. Germline V gene lookup returns CDR1 SGHNT and CDR2 YYREEE (reference sequence). This CDR3 contains 15 residues. The CDR3 DNA follows: TGTGCCAGCAGCTCCCCTAGCGGGAGGGGCGATACGCAGTATTTT. This translates into CASSSPSGRGDTQYF.

The chain uses TRBV18 and TRBJ1-1, with D possibly matching TRBD1 (5 bases). Trimming pared 6 bases from V and 1 base from J, leaving 9 bases between. Germline V gene lookup returns CDR1 KGHSH and CDR2 LQKENI. This CDR3 comprises 13 residues. The CDR3 sequence is CASSLGRNTEAFF. CDR3 in DNA: TGTGCCAGCTCCTTGGGACGGAACACTGAAGCTTTCTTT.

J is TRBJ2-2 and V is TRBV5-1; D remains ambiguous. V was pared by 4 bases and J by 8 bases, with 12 bases between. Germline CDR1 is SGHRS and CDR2 is YFSETQ. The CDR3 loop spans 13 amino acids. The chain's CDR3 is CASSLGPLGELFF. For the CDR3, the DNA is TGCGCCAGCAGCCTAGGCCCTTTGGGGGAGCTGTTTTTT.

This CDR3 is CASSYGRTVGTDTQYF. Written as DNA, the CDR3 is TGTGCCAGCAGTTACGGGCGCACAGTCGGCACAGATACGCAGTATTTT. This rearrangement joins TRBV6-6 to TRBJ2-3; D gene ambiguous. The CDR3 consists of 16 residues. V was cut by 2 bases and J by 1 base, with 13 bases left in between. Germline assignment: CDR1 MNHNY and CDR2 SVGAGI (reference sequence).

The V call is TRBV11-2, the J call TRBJ2-1; D unclear. Deletions cut 5 bases from V and 4 bases from J, with 9 bases between. Germline V gene sequence: CDR1 SGHAT, CDR2 FQNNGV. CDR3 length: 13 residues. The CDR3 spells CASSTAGYNEQFF. The CDR3 DNA reads TGTGCCAGCAGCACAGCAGGATACAATGAGCAGTTCTTC.